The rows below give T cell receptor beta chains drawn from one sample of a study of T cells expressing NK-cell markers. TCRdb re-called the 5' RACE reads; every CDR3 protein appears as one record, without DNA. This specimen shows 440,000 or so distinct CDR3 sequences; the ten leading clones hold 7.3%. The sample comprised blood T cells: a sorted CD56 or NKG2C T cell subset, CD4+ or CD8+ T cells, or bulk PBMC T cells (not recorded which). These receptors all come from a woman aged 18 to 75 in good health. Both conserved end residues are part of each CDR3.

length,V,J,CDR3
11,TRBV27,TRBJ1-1,CASKNRTEAFF
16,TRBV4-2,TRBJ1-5,CASSPRVGTGFQPQHF
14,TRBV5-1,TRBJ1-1,CARRLPPGNTEAFF
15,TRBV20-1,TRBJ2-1,CSARETSLLSNEQFF
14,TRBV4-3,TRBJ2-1,CASRQGTGYNEQFF
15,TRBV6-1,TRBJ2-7,CASNPLDRAKYEQYF
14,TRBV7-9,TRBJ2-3,CASRWGVGTDTQYF
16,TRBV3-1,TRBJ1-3,CASSPWRGSSGNTIYF
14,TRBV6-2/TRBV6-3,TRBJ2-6,CASSYNSGANVLTF
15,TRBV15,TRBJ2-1,CATSRGASSYNEQFF
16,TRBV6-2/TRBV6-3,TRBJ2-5,CASSYGLAGAQETQYF
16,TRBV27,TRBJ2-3,CASSPWWREGHDTQYF
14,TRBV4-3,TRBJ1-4,CASSPDRGGEKLFF
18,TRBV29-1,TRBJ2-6,CSVGGGTRVSSGANVLTF
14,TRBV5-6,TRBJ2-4,CASSLIPEGDIQYF
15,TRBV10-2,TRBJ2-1,CASSGSTQGWNEQFF
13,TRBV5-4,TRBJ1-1,CASSRSSNTEAFF
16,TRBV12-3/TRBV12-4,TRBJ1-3,CASSFGGNLSGNTIYF
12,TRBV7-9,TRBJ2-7,CARGENSGEQYF
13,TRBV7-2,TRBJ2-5,CASSLDSLGGQYF
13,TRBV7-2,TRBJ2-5,CASSFGQVETQYF
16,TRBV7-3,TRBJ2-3,CASSLSRTSQTDTQYF
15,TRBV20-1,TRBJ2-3,CSASRTGASTDTQYF
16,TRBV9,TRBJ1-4,CASTRTGSLTNEKLFF
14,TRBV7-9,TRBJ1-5,CASSSSTVMGPQHF
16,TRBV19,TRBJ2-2,CASSTIRDANTGELFF
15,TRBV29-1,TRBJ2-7,CSVAPDRGSRNEQYF
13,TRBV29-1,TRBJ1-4,CSVATGGVEKLFF
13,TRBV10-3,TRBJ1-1,CAVRQGENTEAFF
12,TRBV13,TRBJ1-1,CASSVQGAEAFF
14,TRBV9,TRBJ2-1,CASGQGVAYNEQFF